The 5 T cell receptor beta chains below all came from one sample that was sequenced in a study of OX40 agonist ivuxolimab in advanced cancers. TCRdb keeps only in-frame clones here, not all; method: immunoSEQ multiplex PCR. Among around 50,000 clones listed, roughly 85% were seen once. The sequenced sample was CD4+ or CD8+ T cells sorted from blood, obtained in a trial of the OX40 agonist ivuxolimab. The receptors derive from an adult with an advanced solid tumor such as melanoma, head and neck, liver or kidney cancer.

The genes are TRBV5-8 and TRBJ1-4, with D hard to call. V lost 5 bases and J 11 bases, leaving 10 bases between the germline ends. From germline, CDR1 is SGHTS and CDR2 YDEGEE. The CDR3 contains 11 residues. The CDR3 DNA follows: TGTGCCAGCAGTTACTTTTCGAAACTGTTTTTT. It codes for CASSYFSKLFF. Based on the CDR3 plus reference TRBV5-8 and TRBJ1-4, the full variable domain is EAGVTQSPTHLIKTRGQQATLRCSPISGHTSVYWYQQALGLGLQFLLWYDEGEERNRGNFPPRFSGRQFPNYSSELNVNALELEDSALYLCASSYFSKLFFGSGTQLSVL.

The V gene is TRBV11-2, the J gene TRBJ2-7; 9 positions agree with TRBD1. Looked up from germline, CDR1 is SGHAT and CDR2 is FQNNGV. V gave up 1 base and J gave up 0 bases; unmatched junction bases: 4. This CDR3 region has 16 residues. Here the CDR3 reads CASSLVPGQGSYEQYV. For the CDR3, the DNA is TGTGCCAGCAGCTTAGTTCCGGGACAGGGCTCCTACGAGCAGTACGTC.

The chain employs TRBV29-1 and TRBJ2-5, with 8 nucleotides matching TRBD2. The CDR3 is 13 residues long. With V trimmed by 6 bases and J by 0 bases, 3 bases remained unmatched. Germline CDR1 and CDR2: SQVTM and ANQGSEA. The CDR3 nucleotides are TGCAGCGTGGGGACTAGTGACCAAGAGACCCAGTACTTC. It codes for CSVGTSDQETQYF.

The chain employs TRBV6-5 and TRBJ1-2, with D perhaps TRBD1 (6 bases). Trimming removed 8 bases at V and 4 bases at J, with 17 bases between. Germline CDR1 MNHEY, CDR2 SVGAGI. This CDR3 contains 14 residues. CDR3 region: CASATGTLSYGYTF. Written as DNA, the CDR3 is TGTGCCAGCGCCACCGGGACACTATCCTATGGCTACACCTTC.

CDR3: CASSDQPGNTEAFF. The CDR3 DNA reads as TGTGCCAGCAGTGACCAGCCAGGGAACACTGAAGCTTTCTTT. The V call is TRBV6-4, the J call TRBJ1-1; no clear D. V lost 2 bases to trimming and J lost 1 base, with 8 bases between them. The germline gives CDR1 MRHNA, CDR2 SNTAGT. The CDR3 contains 14 residues.